The next 21 T cell receptor beta chains were all read from a single sample in a study of cytotoxic CD8 clonotypes in ibrutinib-treated CLL. Sequencing was performed with immunoSEQ multiplex PCR; in TCRdb, only in-frame clones are kept and a portion is missing. This sample has 90,000 to 95,000 clones; 75% to 80% occur once, and the top ten carry around 25%. The sequencing here drew on PBMCs, taken after 24 months of ibrutinib treatment. The origin of the receptors is a human donor with chronic lymphocytic leukemia.

V is TRBV9 and J is TRBJ1-1; D is undetermined. The CDR3 contains 13 residues. In germline, CDR1 is SGDLS, CDR2 YYNGEE. V dropped 0 bases and J dropped 8 bases, with 11 bases sitting between them. CDR3 residues: CASSVDLDSEAFF. The CDR3 nucleotides read TGTGCCAGCAGCGTAGATCTTGATTCCGAAGCTTTCTTT.

V is TRBV19 and J is TRBJ2-5, with D perhaps given as TRBD1 or TRBD2 (6 bases each). With 5 bases removed from V and 0 bases from J, the gap between germline ends came to 16 bases. Germline V gene data show CDR1 as LNHDA and CDR2 as SQIVND (reference sequence). The CDR3 contains 16 residues. The CDR3 DNA reads TGTGCCAGTAGTCTCAAGGGGGACTTATACCAAGAGACCCAGTACTTC. Amino acids: CASSLKGDLYQETQYF.

The V gene is TRBV10-1, the J gene TRBJ1-6, with D maybe TRBD1 (6 bases). CDR1 and CDR2 from the germline V gene are WNHNN and SYGVQD (reference sequence). The CDR3 has 13 residues. With 3 bases removed from V and 13 bases from J, the gap between germline ends came to 13 bases. The CDR3 sequence is CASSDGKDRPLHF. CDR3 DNA: TGCGCCAGCAGTGATGGGAAAGACAGGCCCCTCCACTTT.

DNA of the CDR3: TGTGCCACCAGCAGTTTCATGGGGGGTGGGACTGAAGCTTTCTTT. This sequence encodes CATSSFMGGGTEAFF. This chain joins TRBV15 and TRBJ1-1, with a possible D match to TRBD1 (5 bases). V was shortened by 3 bases and J by 5 bases, with 16 bases between the two germline ends. CDR3 length: 15 residues. CDR1 is LNHNV and CDR2 is YYDKDF in the germline V gene (reference sequence).

The chain recombines TRBV13 with TRBJ1-6, with D unresolved. Germline V lookup: CDR1 PRHDT, CDR2 FYEKMQ (reference sequence). Trimming left V 3 bases short and J 3 bases short, with 12 bases between. This CDR3 spans 16 amino acids. The CDR3 bases are TGTGCCAGCAGCTTTAGAGGTCAGGACTATAATTCACCCCTCCACTTT. It codes for CASSFRGQDYNSPLHF.

This clone has just a few counts. V gene TRBV2 combines with J gene TRBJ2-1, with 12 bases fitting TRBD1. Germline V lookup: CDR1 SNHLY, CDR2 FYNNEI. V dropped 1 base and J dropped 6; count of bases not matched to a gene: 7. This CDR3 region has 17 residues. The CDR3 DNA is TGTGCCAGCAGTGAAGTCCTCCGGGACAGGGGGCTCAATGAGCAGTTCTTC. Translating it yields CASSEVLRDRGLNEQFF.

The CDR3 is CASSPLPPGQGGEQYF. The CDR3 nucleotides are TGTGCCAGCAGTCCTCTCCCCCCCGGACAGGGGGGCGAGCAGTACTTC. The rearrangement joins TRBV27 to TRBJ2-7, with TRBD1 matching over 10 bases. The CDR3 loop spans 16 amino acids. Germline V gene data show CDR1 as MNHEY and CDR2 as SMNVEV (reference sequence). With 5 bases clipped from V and 6 bases from J, the junction kept 13 bases outside the gene matches.

The V and J genes are TRBV9 and TRBJ2-5; D may be TRBD2 (6 bases). This CDR3 has 14 amino acids. V gave up 3 bases and J gave up 4 bases, with 13 bases separating them. The germline V gene encodes CDR1 SGDLS and CDR2 YYNGEE. The CDR3 DNA follows: TGTGCCAGCAGCGATTCGGGGGTCGGAGAGACCCAGTACTTC. It codes for CASSDSGVGETQYF.

V and J are TRBV5-4 and TRBJ1-4; TRBD1 matches 12 bases. V lost 1 base, J lost 8 bases, and 6 bases stayed unmatched. The CDR3 spans 16 residues. Germline V gene lookup returns CDR1 SGHNT and CDR2 YYREEE (reference sequence). CDR3 nucleotides: TGTGCCAGCAGCTTGTCGGGACAGGGGGCGCGAGAAAAACTGTTTTTT. Translation gives CASSLSGQGAREKLFF.

This chain joins TRBV28 and TRBJ2-7; maybe TRBD2 (7 bases). The germline V and J ends were trimmed by 3 bases and 2 bases, with 23 bases remaining between them. The germline CDR1 and CDR2 sequences are MDHEN and SYDVKM. This CDR3 spans 18 amino acids. CDR3 sequence: CASSFQLGGALTAYEQYF. CDR3 sequence (DNA): TGTGCCAGCAGTTTTCAGCTTGGGGGGGCCCTGACCGCCTACGAGCAGTACTTC.

The chain recombines TRBV27 with TRBJ2-7; possible D gene TRBD2, 6 bases. CDR3 length equals 14 residues. CDR1 and CDR2 from the germline V gene are MNHEY and SMNVEV (reference sequence). V was pared by 4 bases and J by 0 bases, with 10 bases between. The CDR3: CASSSAGPSYEQYF. The CDR3 DNA sequence: TGTGCCAGCAGTTCGGCGGGGCCCTCCTACGAGCAGTACTTC.

The chain joins TRBV7-8 to TRBJ2-7, with TRBD2 matching 10 bases. The CDR3 length is 15 residues. Germline V lookup: CDR1 SGHVS, CDR2 FQNEAQ. V was pared by 5 bases and J by 1 base, with 5 bases of the junction left unmatched. The CDR3 protein is CASSALAGVSYEQYF. The CDR3 DNA reads TGTGCCAGCAGCGCTCTAGCGGGAGTGTCCTACGAGCAGTACTTC.

This clone was seen at least ten times. V and J are TRBV18 and TRBJ1-3; 7 nucleotides align to TRBD1. The CDR3 length is 16 residues. The J segment lost 0 bases and the V segment lost 4 bases, leaving 6 bases of the junction unmatched. Germline CDR1 is KGHSH and CDR2 is LQKENI. The CDR3 region is CASSLNWDSSGNTIYF. The CDR3, as DNA: TGTGCCAGCTCACTAAACTGGGACAGCTCTGGAAACACCATATATTTT.

The chain joins TRBV2 to TRBJ2-5; a possible D gene is TRBD2 (6 bases). Germline V CDR1 and CDR2: SNHLY, FYNNEI. Trimming took 2 bases from V and 5 from J, leaving 15 bases between them. This CDR3 spans 15 amino acids. CDR3 sequence reads: CASSESGFSGETQYF. The CDR3 DNA sequence: TGTGCCAGCAGTGAATCGGGCTTTAGCGGCGAGACCCAGTACTTC.

The chain carries TRBV19 and TRBJ2-2, with no clear D. V shed 1 base and J shed 5 bases, with 11 bases lying between them. The CDR3 is made up of 15 amino acids. Germline values: CDR1 LNHDA, CDR2 SQIVND (reference sequence). The CDR3 nucleotides are TGTGCCAGTAGTATAGGGAAATCGCTGACCGGGGAGCTGTTTTTT. Translation gives CASSIGKSLTGELFF.

The chain's CDR3 is CAWSRPGPLGDQPQHF. DNA of the CDR3: TGTGCCTGGAGTAGGCCGGGACCCCTAGGCGATCAGCCCCAGCATTTT. V usage is TRBV30 and J usage is TRBJ1-5; possibly TRBD1 for D (5 bases). Looked up from germline, CDR1 is GTSNPN and CDR2 is SVGIG (reference sequence). V lost 2 bases, J lost 5 bases, and 19 bases lay in between. The CDR3 spans 16 residues.

This clone was observed once. V gene TRBV19 combines with J gene TRBJ1-6; D is unresolved. The V and J ends lost 7 bases and 0 bases respectively, with 10 bases between them. The CDR3 runs to 15 residues. Germline CDR1 is LNHDA and CDR2 is SQIVND (reference sequence). CDR3 amino acids: CASTNRGSYNSPLHF. The CDR3 nucleotides are TGTGCCAGTACCAATCGTGGCTCCTATAATTCACCCCTCCACTTT. Based on the CDR3 plus reference TRBV19 and TRBJ1-6, the full variable domain is DGGITQSPKYLFRKEGQNVTLSCEQNLNHDAMYWYRQDPGQGLRLIYYSQIVNDFQKGDIAEGYSVSREKKESFPLTVTSAQKNPTAFYLCASTNRGSYNSPLHFGNGTRLTVT.

The chain is built from TRBV12-5 and TRBJ1-5; 8 bases are a match to TRBD1. Germline V lookup: CDR1 LGHNT, CDR2 FRNRAP. V lost 4 bases and J lost 1; bases outside the gene matches: 15. The CDR3 length is 19 residues. Written as DNA, the CDR3 is TGTGCTAGTGGTTCACTTCCGACAGGGGTGATGGGGAGCAATCAGCCCCAGCATTTT. This sequence encodes CASGSLPTGVMGSNQPQHF.

This clone was seen a few times. V gene TRBV27 combines with J gene TRBJ2-7; weak D call: TRBD1 (5 bases). Germline CDR1 and CDR2: MNHEY and SMNVEV (reference sequence). V was pared by 5 bases and J by 1 base, with 12 bases between. This CDR3 region has 14 residues. The CDR3 region has the DNA TGTGCCAGCAGTCCTAACAGGAATTCCTACGAGCAGTACTTC. It is translated as CASSPNRNSYEQYF.

The chain employs TRBV25-1 and TRBJ1-1; D ambiguous. Per germline, CDR1 MGHDK and CDR2 SYGVNS. There are 15 residues in the CDR3. Trimming left V 1 base short and J 0 bases short, with 9 bases between. The CDR3 coding sequence is TGTGCCAGCAGTGAATCCTACGGATTGAACACTGAAGCTTTCTTT. This translates into CASSESYGLNTEAFF.

There are many counts of this clone. This chain connects TRBV7-8 to TRBJ1-2; D perhaps matches TRBD1 (5 bases). The V end was cut by 3 bases, the J end by 6 bases, with 11 bases between. Germline V gene sequence: CDR1 SGHVS, CDR2 FQNEAQ. The CDR3 is made up of 13 amino acids. The CDR3 loop reads CASSFRATHGYTF. The CDR3 DNA reads as TGTGCCAGCAGCTTCAGGGCAACCCATGGCTACACCTTC.